A selection of T cell receptor beta chains follows, all from one sample in a study of T-cell memory formation after mild COVID-19. TCRdb reprocessed the 5' RACE reads via MiXCR and lists one record per CDR3 protein. There are 540,000 or so distinct CDR3 sequences in the sample; over 20% occur only once, and around 12% lies in the top ten. Sequenced material: PBMCs or a T cell subset sorted from them (not recorded which). These TCRs come from an adult woman who had mild COVID-19 (a few samples of this study predate the infection). Cell type and time point are not known. CDR3s include the opening cysteine and the closing phenylalanine or tryptophan. Fields, in order: V gene, D gene, clone size, J gene, CDR3 DNA, CDR3 protein. A D gene is named only where the DNA matches it firmly. Rows may omit the clone size; those that give it use once, few, many or a size class.

TRBV5-4	.	.	TRBJ2-1	TGTGCCAGCAGCTTGAGGGGGTACGGCAATGAGCAGTTCTTC	CASSLRGYGNEQFF
TRBV20-1	.	few	TRBJ1-2	TGCAGTGCTAGATTCAGGGATATTGACTATGGCTACACCTTC	CSARFRDIDYGYTF
TRBV20-1	.	few	TRBJ2-1	TGCAGTGCTAGAGATACCACTCTACGGGAGCAGTTCTTC	CSARDTTLREQFF
TRBV7-8	TRBD1	.	TRBJ1-5	TGTGCCAGCAGCCCTTGGGACAGCAAAAATCAGCCCCAGCATTTT	CASSPWDSKNQPQHF
TRBV7-9	.	few	TRBJ2-3	TGTGCCAGTGCGACAGATACGCAGTATTTT	CASATDTQYF
TRBV7-8	TRBD2	.	TRBJ2-3	TGTGCCAGCAGCCGAGGGGGACTAGCGGGGGTGGATACGCAGTATTTT	CASSRGGLAGVDTQYF
TRBV9	TRBD2	.	TRBJ2-1	TGTGCCAGCAGCGTAGGCGTCCAGCGGGGGGGGAATGAGCAGTTCTTC	CASSVGVQRGGNEQFF
TRBV7-9	.	.	TRBJ2-1	TGTGCCAGCAGCTTAGCGAACCCCGGTGATCGGGACCCCTTTTTCTTC	CASSLANPGDRDPFFF
TRBV20-1	.	few	TRBJ1-4	TGCAGTGCTAGGGTCCAGGCAACTAATGAAAAACTGTTTTTT	CSARVQATNEKLFF
TRBV27	TRBD1	.	TRBJ1-2	TGTGCCAGCAGTTTTGATCGGGACAGGGTGGCCTCCGTCTTC	CASSFDRDRVASVF
TRBV10-3	.	few	TRBJ2-7	TGTGCCATCAGTGAGTCCCAGGGCGGCGACGAGCAGTACTTC	CAISESQGGDEQYF
TRBV12-3/TRBV12-4	.	few	TRBJ2-1	TGTGCCAGCAGCTCCGGACACAACTACAATGAGCAGTTCTTC	CASSSGHNYNEQFF